Each of the 28 T cell receptor beta chains below was sequenced from the same sample in a study of Ad26.COV2.S vaccination and SARS-CoV-2 variants. The repertoire was sequenced with immunoSEQ multiplex PCR; TCRdb's copy has only in-frame clones and lacks some. The table records about 350,000 clones, around 83% of them present only once. The sample's treatment: some 20 received Ad26.COV2.S at low or high dose, single or two shots; 5 received placebo; per-sample allocation not given. Following the first vaccine or placebo injection, samples were taken on day 63. The specimen comprised peripheral blood, sampled in a trial of Ad26.COV2.S vaccine versus placebo. The receptors stem from a person between 18 and 59 years old who received the Ad26.COV2.S COVID-19 vaccine or a placebo.

V usage is TRBV18 and J usage is TRBJ2-6; 7 nucleotides agree with TRBD2. The length of the CDR3 is 17 residues. Looked up from germline, CDR1 is KGHSH and CDR2 is LQKENI. Trimming cost V 3 bases and J 3 bases; bases outside gene matches: 8. The CDR3: CASSPRQGGDGANVLTF. CDR3 nucleotide sequence: TGTGCCAGCTCACCCCGCCAGGGAGGGGATGGGGCCAACGTCCTGACTTTC.

The gene calls are TRBV5-6 and TRBJ1-2, with D perhaps TRBD1 (6 bases). Germline CDR1 reads SGHDT; CDR2 reads YYEEEE. The CDR3 is 16 amino acids. The germline V and J ends were trimmed by 2 bases and 2 bases, with 16 bases remaining between them. CDR3 residues: CASSFNRAGTNYGYTF. DNA of the CDR3: TGTGCCAGCAGCTTTAACAGGGCGGGCACAAACTATGGCTACACCTTC.

The chain uses TRBV7-9 and TRBJ2-5; D remains ambiguous. The length of the CDR3 is 15 residues. Per the germline V gene, CDR1 is SEHNR and CDR2 is FQNEAQ (reference sequence). The V and J ends lost 6 bases and 4 bases respectively, with 18 bases between them. The chain's CDR3 is CASSSSVSEIETQYF. In nucleotides, the CDR3 is TGTGCCAGCAGTTCGTCTGTGAGCGAGATAGAGACCCAGTACTTC.

This clone was seen a handful of times. The V call is TRBV6-2 or TRBV6-3, the J call TRBJ2-7, with D perhaps matching TRBD2 (5 bases). This CDR3 has 14 amino acids. Germline values: CDR1 MNHEY, CDR2 SVGEGT. V lost 2 bases to trimming and J lost 4 bases, with 12 bases between them. In DNA, the CDR3 is TGTGCCAGCAGTTACAAGCTAGCCGAATACGAGCAGTACTTC. Translated, it gives CASSYKLAEYEQYF.

This chain connects TRBV28 to TRBJ2-7; 8 bases are a match to TRBD1. The CDR3 has 14 residues. Losses at the gene ends were 6 bases for V and 2 bases for J; bases not matched to a gene: 6. The V gene's germline CDR1 is MDHEN and CDR2 SYDVKM. The CDR3 sequence is CASREQGGPYEQYF. DNA for the CDR3: TGTGCCAGCAGGGAACAGGGGGGACCCTACGAGCAGTACTTC.

The chain joins TRBV10-2 to TRBJ2-7; tentatively, D is TRBD1 (5 bases). CDR3 length: 15 amino acids. Germline-derived CDR1 and CDR2 are WSHSY and SAAADI. The V and J ends lost 7 bases and 5 bases respectively, with 21 bases between them. The CDR3, as DNA: TGCGCCAGCACCGAAGCAGCGCCAGGGTTCAACGAGCAGTACTTC. It yields the protein CASTEAAPGFNEQYF.

This clone was found a few times. V gene TRBV4-1 combines with J gene TRBJ1-1; D possibly corresponds to TRBD1 (5 bases). The germline V gene has CDR1 MGHRA and CDR2 YSYEKL. Trimming shortened V by 1 base and J by 5 bases, and 14 bases separated the two germline ends. CDR3 size: 15 residues. Here the CDR3 reads CASSQGAGVRTEAFF. In DNA form, the CDR3 reads TGCGCCAGCAGCCAAGGGGCGGGGGTAAGGACTGAAGCTTTCTTT.

The rearrangement uses TRBV19 and TRBJ2-7; D possibly corresponds to TRBD1 (6 bases). Germline loops: CDR1 LNHDA, CDR2 SQIVND (reference sequence). Trimming took 4 bases from V and 1 from J, leaving 11 bases between them. The CDR3 sequence is 14 residues long. The CDR3 DNA follows: TGTGCCAGTAGTAGGGACATCTATTCCTACGAGCAGTACTTC. Its protein is CASSRDIYSYEQYF. Together with reference TRBV19 and TRBJ2-7, the CDR3 gives the full variable domain: DGGITQSPKYLFRKEGQNVTLSCEQNLNHDAMYWYRQDPGQGLRLIYYSQIVNDFQKGDIAEGYSVSREKKESFPLTVTSAQKNPTAFYLCASSRDIYSYEQYFGPGTRLTVT.

The chain is built from TRBV4-3 and TRBJ2-2; TRBD2 aligns across 12 bases. The CDR3 sequence is 16 residues long. V lost 6 bases and J lost 6; bases outside the gene matches: 8. Germline values: CDR1 LGHNA, CDR2 YSLEER. The CDR3 sequence is CASSRLAGGMSGELFF. The DNA for the CDR3 is TGCGCCAGCAGTAGGCTAGCGGGAGGGATGTCCGGGGAGCTGTTTTTT.

The V gene is TRBV5-1, the J gene TRBJ2-7; 8 bases match TRBD2. CDR1 and CDR2 (germline): SGHRS, YFSETQ. V gave up 2 bases and J gave up 2 bases; unmatched junction bases: 3. The CDR3 length is 14 residues. CDR3: CASSFAGGTYEQYF. CDR3 bases: TGCGCCAGCAGCTTCGCGGGAGGCACCTACGAGCAGTACTTC.

The chain uses TRBV7-2 and TRBJ1-1; TRBD1 agrees at 9 bases. Germline-derived CDR1 and CDR2 are SGHTA and FQGNSA. Germline trimming cut 1 base from V and 7 bases from J; bases unmatched to any gene: 4. The CDR3 loop spans 14 amino acids. The CDR3 DNA sequence: TGTGCCAGCAGCTTAGACTCGACAGGGGGTGAAGCTTTCTTT. Protein sequence: CASSLDSTGGEAFF.

This rearrangement joins TRBV19 to TRBJ2-5; 7 bases map to TRBD2. J lost 2 bases, V lost 3 bases, and 3 bases had no gene match. Per the germline V gene, CDR1 is LNHDA and CDR2 is SQIVND (reference sequence). The CDR3 has 14 amino acids. The DNA for the CDR3 is TGTGCCAGTAGTATGGAGCGGGGTCAAGAGACCCAGTACTTC. Residues: CASSMERGQETQYF.

The genes are TRBV29-1 and TRBJ2-7; 10 nucleotides line up with TRBD2. Trimming took 1 base from V and 4 from J; bases not matched to a gene: 13. The germline V gene has CDR1 SQVTM and CDR2 ANQGSEA. The CDR3 sequence is 17 residues long. CDR3 nucleotides: TGCAGCGTTGAAGGCCTCGGGGCTAGCGGGAGTAGGTACGAGCAGTACTTC. It translates to CSVEGLGASGSRYEQYF.

The rearrangement uses TRBV7-2 and TRBJ2-3, with D possibly called TRBD1 or TRBD2 (5 bases each). Germline V gene sequence: CDR1 SGHTA, CDR2 FQGNSA. The ends were cut back, 4 bases at V and 4 bases at J, with 15 bases in the middle. The CDR3 is 15 residues long. CDR3 sequence reads: CASSYTGTSPDTQYF. Here the CDR3 DNA reads TGTGCCAGCAGCTATACCGGGACCTCTCCAGATACGCAGTATTTT.

V is TRBV6-2 or TRBV6-3 and J is TRBJ2-7; D may correspond to TRBD1 or TRBD2 (5 bases each). From germline, CDR1 is MNHEY and CDR2 SVGEGT. V was shortened by 5 bases and J by 2 bases, with 22 bases between the two germline ends. CDR3 length: 17 residues. CDR3 coding DNA: TGTGCCAGCAGTGCCGGGGCATGGGCGGATTTTCCCTACGAGCAGTACTTC. It yields the protein CASSAGAWADFPYEQYF.

The J gene is TRBJ1-2, the V gene TRBV5-1, with TRBD1 matching 8 bases. CDR3 length equals 14 residues. Germline trimming cut 2 bases from V and 3 bases from J; bases unmatched to any gene: 3. Germline CDR1 is SGHRS and CDR2 is YFSETQ. CDR3 nucleotides: TGCGCCAGCAGCTTATCGACAGGGGACTATGGCTACACCTTC. This translates into CASSLSTGDYGYTF. Full variable domain (missing parts from reference TRBV5-1 and TRBJ1-2): KAGVTQTPRYLIKTRGQQVTLSCSPISGHRSVSWYQQTPGQGLQFLFEYFSETQRNKGNFPGRFSGRQFSNSRSEMNVSTLELGDSALYLCASSLSTGDYGYTFGSGTRLTVV.

V is TRBV5-6 and J is TRBJ2-7; TRBD1 matches at 10 bases. Germline trimming cut 6 bases from V and 2 bases from J; bases unmatched to any gene: 2. The CDR3 is 13 amino acids. From germline, CDR1 is SGHDT and CDR2 YYEEEE. DNA of the CDR3: TGTGCCAGCAACGGACAGGGGGCCTACGAGCAGTACTTC. It is translated as CASNGQGAYEQYF.

CDR3 sequence reads: CASSLTHRRYVGGSSYNEQFF. CDR3 DNA sequence: TGCGCCAGCAGCTTGACCCATCGCCGGTATGTGGGCGGGAGCTCCTACAATGAGCAGTTCTTC. V is TRBV5-1 and J is TRBJ2-1, with 7 bases fitting TRBD2. The CDR3 length is 21 residues. Per the germline V gene, CDR1 is SGHRS and CDR2 is YFSETQ. V shed 1 base and J 0 bases; nucleotides not matched to a gene: 19.

The chain couples TRBV6-5 to TRBJ1-2; possibly TRBD1 for D (5 bases). Germline loops: CDR1 MNHEY, CDR2 SVGAGI. The CDR3 runs 14 residues. Between the trimmed V and J ends, which lost 6 bases and 8 bases, there was a span of 19 bases. DNA of the CDR3: TGTGCCAGCAGCACGGGTGGGCGGAAGGGGGGCTACACCTTC. Amino acids: CASSTGGRKGGYTF.

This clone appeared a few times. CDR3 DNA: TGTGCCAGCAGCTGGAACGGGGGGGCTGGCACAGATACGCAGTATTTT. Amino acid sequence: CASSWNGGAGTDTQYF. The V and J genes are TRBV11-2 and TRBJ2-3, with 8 bases matching TRBD2. V gave up 4 bases and J gave up 1 base; unmatched junction bases: 7. From germline, CDR1 is SGHAT and CDR2 FQNNGV. The CDR3 sequence is 16 residues long.

This clone was found once. This chain connects TRBV10-1 to TRBJ2-1, with TRBD2 identical over 11 bases. CDR1 and CDR2 from the germline V gene are WNHNN and SYGVQD (reference sequence). The junction had 8 bases not matched to a gene; V was cut back by 0 bases and J by 4 bases. The CDR3 totals 18 residues. CDR3 sequence reads: CASSESQLAGALYNEQFF. The CDR3 region has the DNA TGCGCCAGCAGTGAGTCACAACTAGCGGGGGCCCTTTACAATGAGCAGTTCTTC.

The table lists this clone with a count of one. The rearrangement links TRBV4-1 to TRBJ2-2, with D unclear. V lost 0 bases and J lost 1, with 9 bases in between. The germline CDR1 and CDR2 sequences are MGHRA and YSYEKL. CDR3 length equals 16 residues. The CDR3 DNA reads TGCGCCAGCAGCCAAGAAATCGTTATGAACACCGGGGAGCTGTTTTTT. It encodes CASSQEIVMNTGELFF.

This clone was seen a few times. The chain recombines TRBV5-1 with TRBJ2-7; 8 positions agree with TRBD1. Germline assignment: CDR1 SGHRS and CDR2 YFSETQ. The CDR3 totals 13 residues. Germline trimming cut 3 bases from V and 1 base from J; bases unmatched to any gene: 0. The DNA of the CDR3 is TGCGCCAGCAGCTGGACAGGGTCCTACGAGCAGTACTTC. Protein sequence: CASSWTGSYEQYF.

The V gene is TRBV5-6, the J gene TRBJ2-2; D uncertain. The germline V gene encodes CDR1 SGHDT and CDR2 YYEEEE. V gave up 1 base and J gave up 0 bases, with 4 bases separating them. This CDR3 has 14 amino acids. CDR3 sequence: CASSLRTNTGELFF. CDR3 coding DNA: TGTGCCAGCAGCTTGAGGACGAACACCGGGGAGCTGTTTTTT. The whole variable domain, remainder taken from reference TRBV5-6 and TRBJ2-2, is DAGVTQSPTHLIKTRGQQVTLRCSPKSGHDTVSWYQQALGQGPQFIFQYYEEEERQRGNFPDRFSGHQFPNYSSELNVNALLLGDSALYLCASSLRTNTGELFFGEGSRLTVL.

As to this clone: Other DNA sequences in this specimen translate into the identical CDR3. The chain carries TRBV12-3 or TRBV12-4 and TRBJ2-7; D is possibly TRBD2 (5 bases). Trimming left V 3 bases short and J 2 bases short, with 8 bases between. The CDR3 contains 13 residues. The CDR3 DNA follows: TGTGCCAGCAGTTTCGGACTTCCCTACGAGCAGTACTTC. It yields the protein CASSFGLPYEQYF.

The chain couples TRBV24-1 to TRBJ2-3; TRBD2 matches 9 bases. Looked up from germline, CDR1 is KGHDR and CDR2 is SFDVKD. Trimming took 4 bases from V and 2 from J; bases not matched to a gene: 9. The CDR3 has 17 amino acids. The CDR3 coding sequence is TGTGCCACCAGTGACCCTTCCCTAGCGGGGCTCACAGATACGCAGTATTTT. As protein: CATSDPSLAGLTDTQYF.

The chain employs TRBV6-5 and TRBJ2-1, with 7 bases aligning to TRBD2. The germline V gene has CDR1 MNHEY and CDR2 SVGAGI. V shed 0 bases and J 9 bases; nucleotides not matched to a gene: 8. This CDR3 contains 15 residues. The CDR3 region is CASSYSWAGVIEQFF. The DNA for the CDR3 is TGTGCCAGCAGTTACTCGTGGGCGGGAGTAATTGAGCAGTTCTTC.

The DNA for the CDR3 is TGTGCCAGCAGCTTAGTCTGGGGGGATCAGCCCCAGCATTTT. Translating it yields CASSLVWGDQPQHF. The chain has TRBV7-2 and TRBJ1-5; possibly TRBD1 for D (5 bases). V was pared by 1 base and J by 5 bases, with 9 bases between. Germline V gene lookup returns CDR1 SGHTA and CDR2 FQGNSA. The CDR3 sequence is 14 residues long.